The clone carrying this T cell receptor (beta chain) was seen at least ten times. Its target is not known. This entry comes from a study of regulatory T cells in long-lasting Graves disease. Stated time point: persistent/refractory GD, antithyroid drugs over 5 years with positive TRAb. Generation of the TCR library employed RNA extracted from PBMCs. Looked up from germline, CDR1 is MNHEY and CDR2 is SVGEGT. V lost 6 bases to trimming and J lost 4 bases, with 13 bases between them. The CDR3 covers 13 residues. TCR beta libraries were built with iRepertoire HTBI primers and Arm-PCR of CDR3 regions. From the multiplex PCR reads, TCRdb called clonotypes with MiXCR, one entry per CDR3 protein. The sample records about 470,000 distinct CDR3 sequences, roughly 21% being singletons. Findings and limits, study-wide: Persistent disease preferred TRBV28, TRBJ1-2 and TRBJ2-5; new disease, TRBV20-1 and TRBJ2-1. The researchers studied only peripheral blood, not thyroid tissue.

This specimen was peripheral blood mononuclear cells (PBMCs), taken when the disease was refractory, from a patient treated with antithyroid drugs. The chain joins TRBV6-2 or TRBV6-3 to TRBJ2-7, with TRBD2 as a possible D gene (6 bases). The clonotype comes from a female donor with Graves disease. CDR3 nucleotides: TGTGCCAGCAGCCGGGACTGGAGTTACGAGCAGTACTTC. Translation gives CASSRDWSYEQYF.